The source of this TCR beta chain is a study of T cell repertoires in cytomegalovirus infection. Study-wide context: Both CMV infection and a matching HLA type were indicated by public TCR beta signatures.

This clonotype turned up a few times. Its antigen is unknown. Trimming took off 6 bases at V and 0 bases at J, with 15 bases between the two ends. This CDR3 spans 16 amino acids. In germline, CDR1 is MDHEN, CDR2 SYDVKM. One entry per CDR3 protein results from TCRdb running MiXCR on the reads. The data show hundreds of thousands of distinct CDR3 sequences, 35% seen once. General observations from the study: Ex vivo responses were dominated by HLA-C-restricted CMV-specific TCR beta clonotypes. Identification of carriers of CMV plus the relevant HLA was achieved through cumulative public TCR beta family frequency.

What was sequenced was PBMCs. The receptor was derived from a human donor in good health (CMV status not recorded). Some clones in this sample may be carry-over from other donors' samples. The V call is TRBV28, the J call TRBJ1-3; D possibly corresponds to TRBD1 (6 bases). The CDR3 loop reads CASRFTGMDSGNTIYF. In DNA form, the CDR3 reads TGTGCCAGCAGATTTACAGGGATGGACTCTGGAAACACCATATATTTT.